Listed here are 15 T cell receptor beta chains from one sample, sequenced in a study of shared clonotypes between healthy human individuals. Only in-frame clones appear in the TCRdb table, and some are missing; sequencing was by immunoSEQ multiplex PCR. This sample carries about 2 million clones, about 95% of them seen once, and the ten largest clones take roughly 1%. Naive CD8 cells lacked CD45RO and underwent positive selection for CCR7, leaving out terminally differentiated effector memory CD45RA+ cells. Sequenced input: naive CD8+ T cells sorted from blood. The receptor source for this set is a man younger than 30 in good health.

The chain employs TRBV19 and TRBJ2-7; D is uncertain. Trimming stripped 9 bases from V and 3 bases from J, with 3 bases between. Germline-derived CDR1 and CDR2 are LNHDA and SQIVND (reference sequence). The CDR3 runs 9 residues. CDR3 region: CARDYEQYF. The CDR3, as DNA: TGTGCCAGGGACTACGAGCAGTACTTC.

The chain uses TRBV25-1 and TRBJ2-1; possibly TRBD2 for D (6 bases). The CDR3 totals 15 residues. Looked up from germline, CDR1 is MGHDK and CDR2 is SYGVNS. V lost 4 bases and J 14 bases, leaving 24 bases between the germline ends. The chain's CDR3 is CASSATGESGPGEFF. The CDR3 bases are TGTGCCAGCAGTGCTACGGGAGAGAGCGGGCCTGGAGAGTTCTTC.

This rearrangement joins TRBV4-3 to TRBJ2-1; 7 bases are shared with TRBD2. Germline V gene data show CDR1 as LGHNA and CDR2 as YSLEER. CDR3 length: 15 residues. After removal of 0 bases from V and 5 bases from J, the junction contained 4 bases not matched to a gene. Here the CDR3 reads CASSQEGGRNNEQFF. As DNA, the CDR3 is TGCGCCAGCAGCCAAGAGGGAGGGCGGAACAATGAGCAGTTCTTC.

The chain couples TRBV7-6 to TRBJ2-3, with TRBD2 identical over 12 bases. The CDR3 is made up of 19 amino acids. V gave up 0 bases and J gave up 3 bases; unmatched junction bases: 10. The V gene's germline CDR1 is SGHVS and CDR2 FNYEAQ. The CDR3 region is CASSLAIFPSGGATDTQYF. The CDR3 nucleotides read TGTGCCAGCAGCTTAGCGATATTTCCTAGCGGGGGGGCAACAGATACGCAGTATTTT. Full variable domain (outside the CDR3, taken from reference TRBV7-6 and TRBJ2-3): GAGVSQSPRYKVTKRGQDVALRCDPISGHVSLYWYRQALGQGPEFLTYFNYEAQQDKSGLPNDRFSAERPEGSISTLTIQRTEQRDSAMYRCASSLAIFPSGGATDTQYFGPGTRLTVL.

V is TRBV4-1 and J is TRBJ2-3, with D tentatively TRBD1 (8 bases). CDR3 length: 17 residues. CDR1 is MGHRA and CDR2 is YSYEKL in the germline V gene. Trimming stripped 6 bases from V and 1 base from J, with 20 bases between. The CDR3 loop is CASSLQGEGAGTDTQYF. The CDR3 DNA is TGCGCCAGCAGTCTACAGGGGGAGGGAGCCGGCACAGATACGCAGTATTTT.

The rearrangement uses TRBV19 and TRBJ1-4; D gene ambiguous. The CDR3 runs to 14 residues. CDR1 LNHDA and CDR2 SQIVND come from the germline V gene (reference sequence). Deletions cut 7 bases from V and 0 bases from J, with 9 bases between. The CDR3 DNA reads TGTGCCAGTACCATTCTTGCAACTAATGAAAAACTGTTTTTT. Protein: CASTILATNEKLFF.

The chain couples TRBV5-5 to TRBJ2-7; D unclear. The germline V gene encodes CDR1 SGHKS and CDR2 YYEKEE (reference sequence). V lost 0 bases and J lost 2, with 6 bases in between. This CDR3 spans 13 amino acids. The CDR3 is CASSLAVTYEQYF. The DNA of the CDR3 is TGTGCCAGCAGCTTGGCAGTTACCTACGAGCAGTACTTC.

The chain carries TRBV2 and TRBJ2-5; 12 bases match TRBD2. Germline V gives CDR1 SNHLY, CDR2 FYNNEI. Germline trimming cut 6 bases from V and 1 base from J; bases unmatched to any gene: 12. The CDR3 loop spans 18 amino acids. CDR3 bases: TGTGCCAGCAGGGTTCTACGACTAGCGGGGGCCGTCCAAGAGACCCAGTACTTC. It encodes CASRVLRLAGAVQETQYF.

The V and J genes are TRBV9 and TRBJ1-3, with TRBD1 identical over 9 bases. The junction had 3 bases not matched to a gene; V was cut back by 4 bases and J by 1 base. In germline, CDR1 is SGDLS, CDR2 YYNGEE. The CDR3 is 15 residues long. In DNA form, the CDR3 reads TGTGCCAGCAGCTCGGGACAGGGTTCTGGAAACACCATATATTTT. Translating it yields CASSSGQGSGNTIYF.

V is TRBV7-2 and J is TRBJ1-5, with D perhaps TRBD1 (6 bases). Trimming left V 3 bases short and J 4 bases short, with 13 bases between. The V gene's germline CDR1 is SGHTA and CDR2 FQGNSA. This CDR3 comprises 15 residues. The DNA of the CDR3 is TGTGCCAGCAGCTTGGTGGTGGACAGTAATCAGCCCCAGCATTTT. Amino acids: CASSLVVDSNQPQHF.

The chain has TRBV19 and TRBJ2-2, with TRBD1 identical over 8 bases. The CDR3 contains 13 residues. The germline CDR1 and CDR2 sequences are LNHDA and SQIVND (reference sequence). J gave up 5 bases and V 7 bases, and 3 bases lay outside the gene matches. The CDR3 is CASMDRDTGELFF. As DNA, the CDR3 is TGTGCCAGTATGGACAGGGATACCGGGGAGCTGTTTTTT.

Note on this clone: The same CDR3 arises from other DNA sequences in this sample as well. In DNA form, the CDR3 reads TGTGCCTGGGCGGGAGGACCTTACAATGAGCAGTTCTTC. Its translation is CAWAGGPYNEQFF. The chain uses TRBV30 and TRBJ2-1, with 8 bases fitting TRBD2. The germline CDR1 and CDR2 sequences are GTSNPN and SVGIG (reference sequence). V was clipped by 5 bases and J by 4 bases; unmatched bases: 4. This CDR3 is 13 amino acids long.

The CDR3 spells CARAGGPETQYF. The CDR3 DNA follows: TGTGCCAGAGCGGGGGGGCCAGAGACCCAGTACTTC. The rearrangement joins TRBV13 to TRBJ2-5; 10 positions match TRBD2. This CDR3 has 12 amino acids. Germline trimming cut 9 bases from V and 4 bases from J; bases unmatched to any gene: 2. The germline V gene has CDR1 PRHDT and CDR2 FYEKMQ (reference sequence).

This clone appeared a few times. The V call is TRBV6-1, the J call TRBJ2-7, with 11 bases matching TRBD2. V gave up 3 bases and J gave up 3 bases; unmatched junction bases: 4. The germline V gene encodes CDR1 MNHNS and CDR2 SASEGT. The CDR3 loop spans 15 amino acids. DNA of the CDR3: TGTGCCAGCAGTGACGGGACTAGCGGCTTCTACGAGCAGTACTTC. It yields the protein CASSDGTSGFYEQYF.

Details on this clone: The same CDR3 also results from other DNA sequences found in this sample. This chain joins TRBV6-1 and TRBJ2-7; either TRBD1 or TRBD2 may fit D (5 bases each). Germline V lookup: CDR1 MNHNS, CDR2 SASEGT. The length of the CDR3 is 13 residues. V dropped 1 base and J dropped 2 bases, with 6 bases sitting between them. The DNA of the CDR3 is TGTGCCAGCAGTGAAGGAGGGGCCTACGAGCAGTACTTC. Its translation: CASSEGGAYEQYF.